Presented here are 3 T cell receptor beta chains from one specimen sequenced in a study of shared clonotypes between healthy human individuals. Assay: immunoSEQ multiplex PCR; the TCRdb copy retains only in-frame clones and omits some. The sample includes approximately 1.5 million clones, 95% to 99% of them seen just once. The source material was naive CD4+ T cells sorted from blood. Specified subset: CD45RA+ positively selected. These receptors were obtained from a man aged 25-45 years in good health.

The chain carries TRBV5-1 and TRBJ2-3; D is uncertain. The CDR3 is 14 residues long. Trimming cost V 6 bases and J 3 bases, with 14 bases left between them. Germline assignment: CDR1 SGHRS and CDR2 YFSETQ. The chain's CDR3 is CASKLELGTDTQYF. For the CDR3, the DNA is TGCGCCAGCAAGTTAGAACTGGGGACAGATACGCAGTATTTT.

J is TRBJ2-4 and V is TRBV7-9, with D perhaps matching TRBD2 (5 bases). The ends were cut back, 2 bases at V and 8 bases at J, with 13 bases in the middle. The CDR3 is 14 residues long. CDR1 is SEHNR and CDR2 is FQNEAQ in the germline V gene (reference sequence). CDR3 residues: CASSLLTDLDIQYF. DNA for the CDR3: TGTGCCAGCAGCTTACTCACGGACTTAGACATTCAGTACTTC.

The genes are TRBV11-2 and TRBJ2-1; 7 bases fit TRBD1. The junction had 7 bases not matched to a gene; V was cut back by 4 bases and J by 1 base. The V gene's germline CDR1 is SGHAT and CDR2 FQNNGV. This CDR3 is built from 16 residues. The CDR3 DNA sequence: TGTGCCAGCAGCTCCTTGGGACAGTCGTCCTACAATGAGCAGTTCTTC. Translated: CASSSLGQSSYNEQFF.